What follows is one TCR beta chain and its context. Its antigen remains undetermined. The junction shows a germline mismatch at one end, possibly a read error. The AllPrep DNA/RNA mini kit was used to purify genomic DNA and total RNA at the same time from each of the approximately nine tumor samples. OD 260/280 ratios above 1.9 and RNA integrity numbers above 6.5 were observed for all RNA. This sample was included in a study of tumor-infiltrating lymphocytes in glioblastoma multiforme (dated 2017 in TCRdb). Background for the entire study: To find out whether intratumoral genomic heterogeneity fosters TIL diversity, the study jointly investigated somatic mutations, TIL diversity and immune response activity. General findings and caveats noted by the study authors: Only one glioblastoma patient was included in the TCR and somatic mutation analysis, limiting generalizability. The authors noted that sorting T cells into functional subsets, which was not done in the study, would be a future improvement. Because T cells carry unequal numbers of TCR transcripts, RNA-based TCR sequencing may distort clone frequencies.

From a lookup of the germline V gene (reference sequence), CDR1 and CDR2 are DFQATT and SNEGSKA. The CDR3 contains 14 residues, cysteine and phenylalanine counted. The DNA shown is the 42-base CDR3, in frame from base 1. Using a modified ARM-PCR protocol with multiple V-beta primers and a C-beta primer, the team built TCRB libraries from RNA through three nested multiplex PCR rounds. TCRB-specific cDNA was synthesized from roughly 0.5 ug total RNA with ProtoScript II Reverse Transcriptase and a C-beta primer. The description of the TCRB libraries did not include any unique molecular identifiers. The third PCR added barcodes and adapters over around 24 cycles with Deep VentR (exo-) polymerase, followed by gel purification of 250-500 bp bands. TCRB libraries were sequenced on an Illumina HiSeq 2500 with 250 bp paired-end reads. The authors processed their data as follows. Trimmomatic was used to clean reads, FLASH to merge reads, MiGEC to assign V, D and J segments, and VDJtools to perform the analysis. The Shannon-Wiener diversity index, calculated using VDJtools, was used to quantify repertoire diversity. TCRdb itself trimmed the public reads at Q25 with fastp, ran MiXCR and retained productive beta chains. Here each entry gathers all rows of one CDR3 protein and keeps the most common genes and DNA. In this record, the V and J calls reflect TCRdb's handling and not the investigators' own analysis. This sample comprises over 10,000 distinct CDR3 sequences, approximately 72% of them detected only once. The ten largest make up approximately 30% of the sample.

The V and J segments used are TRBV20-1 and TRBJ1-2; no D gene call is confident. The sequence came from a male donor with glioblastoma. Material: brain tumor tissue. The CDR3 corresponds to CGARFGVPSYGYTF. The DNA is as follows: TGCGGTGCTAGGTTCGGGGTTCCAAGCTATGGCTACACCTTC.